A single sample is the source of the 9 T cell receptor beta chains below, sequenced in a study of beta chain features in type 1 diabetes (dated by TCRdb to about 2018). What the work shows at the level of the full study, not this receptor alone: A moderate but significant shortening of TCRB CDR3 length was observed in type 1 diabetes patients in all four CD4+ subsets.

Their antigens remain unidentified. Libraries were built with the immunoSEQ multiplex PCR assay. All of the isolated RNA was reverse transcribed with the High Capacity cDNA Reverse Transcription Kit, so expressed TCRB transcripts were sequenced. The table comes from immuneACCESS by way of TCRdb, which keeps in-frame sequences with V and J called. Part of the clones is missing from these tables; in studies checked, under half for an unresolved V gene and the rest for unknown reasons. This sample gives around 600,000 clones in total; approximately 13% of them show up just once. The top ten clones comprise 0.095% to 0.15% of the sample. What was sequenced was naive CD4+ T cells from blood. The label giving this sample's cell subset or site can be read as: true naive CD4+ T cells. The receptors originated from a man aged 25-45 years with type 1 diabetes.

This chain connects TRBV28 to TRBJ1-6; D might be TRBD1 (5 bases). CDR1 and CDR2 (germline): MDHEN, SYDVKM. The CDR3 length is 15 residues. Trimming shortened V by 7 bases and J by 6 bases, and 16 bases separated the two germline ends. In DNA form, the CDR3 reads TGTGCCAGCACCCCCGGGGGGAGGGTTAATTCACCCCTCCACTTT. As protein: CASTPGGRVNSPLHF. Drawing the rest from reference TRBV28 and TRBJ1-6, the complete variable domain is DVKVTQSSRYLVKRTGEKVFLECVQDMDHENMFWYRQDPGLGLRLIYFSYDVKMKEKGDIPEGYSVSREKKERFSLILESASTNQTSMYLCASTPGGRVNSPLHFGNGTRLTVT.

V is TRBV7-2 and J is TRBJ2-7; D is possibly TRBD2 (5 bases). The V end was cut by 3 bases, the J end by 2 bases, with 14 bases between. Germline assignment: CDR1 SGHTA and CDR2 FQGNSA. The CDR3 contains 15 residues. CDR3 sequence: CASSFLRTGTYEQYF. The CDR3 bases are TGTGCCAGCAGCTTTTTACGGACGGGGACCTACGAGCAGTACTTC.

There are a few counts of this clone. The chain uses TRBV5-4 and TRBJ1-2; tentatively, D is TRBD1 (5 bases). Trimming took 3 bases from V and 7 from J, leaving 10 bases between them. Germline V gene data show CDR1 as SGHNT and CDR2 as YYREEE (reference sequence). This CDR3 spans 12 amino acids. CDR3 coding DNA: TGTGCCAGCAGCTGGGACCTTGGTGGCTACACCTTC. Translated: CASSWDLGGYTF.

The chain has TRBV5-4 and TRBJ2-5; TRBD1 matches 7 bases. The junction had 5 bases not matched to a gene; V was cut back by 2 bases and J by 4 bases. The germline V gene encodes CDR1 SGHNT and CDR2 YYREEE (reference sequence). This CDR3 region has 14 residues. The CDR3 sequence: CASSLGGVRETQYF. The CDR3 coding sequence is TGTGCCAGCAGCTTAGGGGGCGTTAGAGAGACCCAGTACTTC.

This rearrangement joins TRBV5-1 to TRBJ2-1; maybe TRBD2 (7 bases). The germline CDR1 and CDR2 sequences are SGHRS and YFSETQ. CDR3 length: 15 residues. V gave up 4 bases and J gave up 12 bases, with 23 bases separating them. This CDR3 is CASSLPTGGPSGQFF. DNA for the CDR3: TGCGCCAGCAGCCTCCCTACCGGGGGGCCGTCGGGGCAGTTCTTC.

This clone was seen only a few times. The chain carries TRBV7-2 and TRBJ2-5; D may correspond to TRBD1 or TRBD2 (5 bases each). The V gene lost 5 bases and the J gene lost 5 bases, with 9 bases spanning the gap. The CDR3 runs to 12 residues. CDR1 SGHTA and CDR2 FQGNSA come from the germline V gene. For the CDR3, the DNA is TGTGCCAGCAGCAGGGGAGTTGAGACCCAGTACTTC. Residues: CASSRGVETQYF.

This clone was observed a few times. The V gene is TRBV7-9, the J gene TRBJ2-1, with a tentative D call TRBD1 (6 bases). The CDR3 consists of 17 residues. V gave up 1 base and J gave up 7 bases, with 20 bases separating them. CDR1 and CDR2 (germline): SEHNR, FQNEAQ (reference sequence). For the CDR3, the DNA is TGTGCCAGCAGCTTAGATTTCCAGGGGTGGTTGAAAAATGAGCAGTTCTTC. This encodes CASSLDFQGWLKNEQFF. Full variable domain (remainder filled in from reference TRBV7-9 and TRBJ2-1): DTGVSQNPRHKITKRGQNVTFRCDPISEHNRLYWYRQTLGQGPEFLTYFQNEAQLEKSRLLSDRFSAERPKGSFSTLEIQRTEQGDSAMYLCASSLDFQGWLKNEQFFGPGTRLTVL.

As regards this clone: Distinct nucleotide sequences in the sample also encode this CDR3. CDR3 residues: CASSLDRGNTEAFF. DNA for the CDR3: TGTGCCAGCAGCCTGGACAGGGGAAACACTGAAGCTTTCTTT. The J gene is TRBJ1-1, the V gene TRBV7-2, with TRBD1 matching over 9 bases. The V segment lost 5 bases and the J segment 2 bases; nucleotides outside the gene matches: 3. The CDR3 runs 14 residues. From germline, CDR1 is SGHTA and CDR2 FQGNSA.

In its sample, this clone was seen a few times. V is TRBV30 and J is TRBJ2-7; no definite D call. V was shortened by 4 bases and J by 3 bases, with 13 bases between the two germline ends. The CDR3 contains 13 residues. Germline V gene sequence: CDR1 GTSNPN, CDR2 SVGIG (reference sequence). For the CDR3, the DNA is TGTGCCTGGACCCGGCCACCCCGCTACGAGCAGTACTTC. Amino acids: CAWTRPPRYEQYF.